This TCR beta chain was obtained from a study of shared clonotypes between healthy human individuals. This CDR3 has 14 amino acids. The germline V gene encodes CDR1 LNHDA and CDR2 SQIVND (reference sequence). V gave up 2 bases and J gave up 8 bases, with 15 bases separating them. Regarding the study as a whole: The authors expected sequencing depth to affect clonotype sharing among donors.

On sorted subsets, replicate PCRs used roughly 190 ng DNA, or tens of thousands of T cell genomes. Generated by immunoSEQ multiplex PCR, the TCRdb table keeps only in-frame clones and is missing some. The repertoire holds some 550,000 clones, more than 95% seen once, with 0.057% in the top ten. With respect to this clone: Its antigen remains unknown.

The sequence was obtained from a woman in her twenties or thirties in good health. The V and J genes are TRBV19 and TRBJ1-2; no definite D call. The sequenced sample consisted of naive CD4+ T cells sorted from blood. Indicated subset: CD45RA+ positively selected. This CDR3 reads CASSILNRLEGYTF. The CDR3 nucleotides are TGTGCCAGTAGTATACTGAACCGTTTGGAGGGCTACACCTTC. The full variable domain, its missing parts supplied by reference TRBV19 and TRBJ1-2, is DGGITQSPKYLFRKEGQNVTLSCEQNLNHDAMYWYRQDPGQGLRLIYYSQIVNDFQKGDIAEGYSVSREKKESFPLTVTSAQKNPTAFYLCASSILNRLEGYTFGSGTRLTVV.